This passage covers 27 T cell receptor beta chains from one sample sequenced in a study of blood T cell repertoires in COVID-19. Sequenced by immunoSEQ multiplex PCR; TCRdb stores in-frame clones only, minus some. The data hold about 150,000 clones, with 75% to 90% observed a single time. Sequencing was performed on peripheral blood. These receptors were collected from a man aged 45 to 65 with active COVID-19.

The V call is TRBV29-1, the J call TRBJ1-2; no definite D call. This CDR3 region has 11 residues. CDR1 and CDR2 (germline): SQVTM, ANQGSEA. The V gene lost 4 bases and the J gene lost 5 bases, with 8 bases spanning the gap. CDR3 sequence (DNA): TGCAGCGTTGGACATATGTATGGCTACACCTTC. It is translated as CSVGHMYGYTF.

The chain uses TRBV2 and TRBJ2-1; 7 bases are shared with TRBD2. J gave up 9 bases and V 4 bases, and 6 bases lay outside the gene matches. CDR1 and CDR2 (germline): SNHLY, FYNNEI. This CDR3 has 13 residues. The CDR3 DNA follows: TGTGCCAGCAGTGCGGGGGGAGGTAGTGAGCAGTTCTTC. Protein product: CASSAGGGSEQFF.

The CDR3 is CASSQDFSSSTDTQYF. The CDR3, as DNA: TGCGCCAGCAGCCAAGACTTTTCTTCTAGCACAGATACGCAGTATTTT. The V gene is TRBV4-1, the J gene TRBJ2-3; D remains ambiguous. The CDR3 is 16 residues long. V was trimmed by 0 bases and J by 0 bases, leaving 10 bases between them. CDR1 is MGHRA and CDR2 is YSYEKL in the germline V gene.

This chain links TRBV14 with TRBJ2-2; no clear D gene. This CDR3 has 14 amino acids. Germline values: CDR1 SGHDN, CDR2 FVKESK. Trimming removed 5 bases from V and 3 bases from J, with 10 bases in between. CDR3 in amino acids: CASSRQAYTGELFF. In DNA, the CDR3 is TGTGCCAGCAGCAGGCAGGCTTACACCGGGGAGCTGTTTTTT.

This CDR3 reads CASSIGLDAYEQYF. The CDR3 DNA follows: TGCGCCAGCAGCATAGGACTGGATGCCTACGAGCAGTACTTC. This chain uses TRBV5-1 with TRBJ2-7; possibly TRBD2 for D (5 bases). The V end was cut by 4 bases, the J end by 2 bases, with 13 bases between. CDR3 length: 14 amino acids. Germline V gives CDR1 SGHRS, CDR2 YFSETQ.

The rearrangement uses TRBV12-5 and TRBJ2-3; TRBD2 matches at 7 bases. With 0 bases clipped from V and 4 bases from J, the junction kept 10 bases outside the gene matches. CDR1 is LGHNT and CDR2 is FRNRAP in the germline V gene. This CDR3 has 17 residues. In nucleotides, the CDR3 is TGTGCTAGTGGTTTGGTACCTGGGGGGGGAAGTGCAGATACGCAGTATTTT. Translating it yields CASGLVPGGGSADTQYF.

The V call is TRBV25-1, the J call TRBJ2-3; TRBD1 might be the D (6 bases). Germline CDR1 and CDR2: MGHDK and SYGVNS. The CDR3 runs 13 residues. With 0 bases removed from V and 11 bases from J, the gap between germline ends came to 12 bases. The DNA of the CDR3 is TGTGCCAGCAGTGAATATGGGCAGGGGATGCAGTATTTT. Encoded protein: CASSEYGQGMQYF. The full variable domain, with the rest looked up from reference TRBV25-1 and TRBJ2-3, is EADIYQTPRYLVIGTGKKITLECSQTMGHDKMYWYQQDPGMELHLIHYSYGVNSTEKGDLSSESTVSRIRTEHFPLTLESARPSHTSQYLCASSEYGQGMQYFGPGTRLTVL.

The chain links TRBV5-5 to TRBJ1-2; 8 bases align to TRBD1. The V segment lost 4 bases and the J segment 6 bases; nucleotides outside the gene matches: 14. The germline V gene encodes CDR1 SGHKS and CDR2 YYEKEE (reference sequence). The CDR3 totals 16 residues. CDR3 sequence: CASSLWTGLREDGYTF. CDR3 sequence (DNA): TGTGCCAGCAGCCTATGGACAGGGCTAAGAGAGGATGGCTACACCTTC. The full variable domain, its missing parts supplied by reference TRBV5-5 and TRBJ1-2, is DAGVTQSPTHLIKTRGQQVTLRCSPISGHKSVSWYQQVLGQGPQFIFQYYEKEERGRGNFPDRFSARQFPNYSSELNVNALLLGDSALYLCASSLWTGLREDGYTFGSGTRLTVV.

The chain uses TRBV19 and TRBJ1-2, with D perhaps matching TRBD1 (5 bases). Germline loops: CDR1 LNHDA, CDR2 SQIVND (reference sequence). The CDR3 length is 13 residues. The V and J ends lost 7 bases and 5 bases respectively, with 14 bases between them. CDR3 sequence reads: CASKSGHLYGYTF. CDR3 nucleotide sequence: TGTGCCAGTAAATCAGGACATTTGTATGGCTACACCTTC.

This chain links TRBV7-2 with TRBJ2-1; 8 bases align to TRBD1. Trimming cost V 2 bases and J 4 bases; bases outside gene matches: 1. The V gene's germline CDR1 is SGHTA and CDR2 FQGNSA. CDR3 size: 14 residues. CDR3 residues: CASSLRTGYNEQFF. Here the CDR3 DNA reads TGTGCCAGCAGCTTAAGGACAGGGTACAATGAGCAGTTCTTC.

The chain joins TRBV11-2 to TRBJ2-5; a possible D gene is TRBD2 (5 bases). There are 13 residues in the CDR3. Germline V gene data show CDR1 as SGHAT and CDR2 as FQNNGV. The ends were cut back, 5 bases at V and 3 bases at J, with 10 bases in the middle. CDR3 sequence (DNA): TGTGCCAGCAGCCCTGGACTGGAAGAGACCCAGTACTTC. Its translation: CASSPGLEETQYF.

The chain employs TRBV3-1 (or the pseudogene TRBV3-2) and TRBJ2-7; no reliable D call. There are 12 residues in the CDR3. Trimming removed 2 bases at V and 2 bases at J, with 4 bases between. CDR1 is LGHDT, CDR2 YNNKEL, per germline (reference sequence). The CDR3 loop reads CASSQLTYEQYF. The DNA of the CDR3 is TGTGCCAGCAGCCAATTAACCTACGAGCAGTACTTC.

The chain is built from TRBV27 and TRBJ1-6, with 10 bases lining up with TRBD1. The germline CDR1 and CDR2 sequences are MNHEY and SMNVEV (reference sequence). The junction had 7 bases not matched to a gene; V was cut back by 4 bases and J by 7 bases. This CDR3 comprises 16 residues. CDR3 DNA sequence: TGTGCCAGCAGTTCATACTTGACAGGGGGCAATTCACCCCTCCACTTT. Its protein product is CASSSYLTGGNSPLHF.

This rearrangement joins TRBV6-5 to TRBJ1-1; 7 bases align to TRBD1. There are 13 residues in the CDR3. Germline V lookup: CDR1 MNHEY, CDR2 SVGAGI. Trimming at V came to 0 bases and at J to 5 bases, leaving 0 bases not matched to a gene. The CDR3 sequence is CASSYSRGTEAFF. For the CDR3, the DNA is TGTGCCAGCAGTTACTCCAGGGGGACTGAAGCTTTCTTT.

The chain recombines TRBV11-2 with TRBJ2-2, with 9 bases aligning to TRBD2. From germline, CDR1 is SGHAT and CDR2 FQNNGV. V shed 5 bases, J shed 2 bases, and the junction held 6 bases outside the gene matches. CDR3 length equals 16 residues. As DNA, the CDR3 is TGTGCCAGCAGCACCCTAGCGGGACCCAACACCGGGGAGCTGTTTTTT. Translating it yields CASSTLAGPNTGELFF. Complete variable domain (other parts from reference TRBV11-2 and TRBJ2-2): EAGVAQSPRYKIIEKRQSVAFWCNPISGHATLYWYQQILGQGPKLLIQFQNNGVVDDSQLPKDRFSAERLKGVDSTLKIQPAKLEDSAVYLCASSTLAGPNTGELFFGEGSRLTVL.

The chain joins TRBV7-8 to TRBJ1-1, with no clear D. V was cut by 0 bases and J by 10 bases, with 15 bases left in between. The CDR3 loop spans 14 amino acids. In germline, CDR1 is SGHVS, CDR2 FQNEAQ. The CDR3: CASSLAALGRVAFF. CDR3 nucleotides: TGTGCCAGCAGCTTAGCGGCGCTCGGGAGGGTAGCTTTCTTT.

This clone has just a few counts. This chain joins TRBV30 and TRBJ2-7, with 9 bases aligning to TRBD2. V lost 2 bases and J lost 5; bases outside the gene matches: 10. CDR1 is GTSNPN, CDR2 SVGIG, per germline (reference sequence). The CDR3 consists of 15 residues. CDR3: CAWSPYPSGGNEQYF. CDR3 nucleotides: TGTGCCTGGAGTCCTTACCCCAGCGGGGGGAACGAGCAGTACTTC.

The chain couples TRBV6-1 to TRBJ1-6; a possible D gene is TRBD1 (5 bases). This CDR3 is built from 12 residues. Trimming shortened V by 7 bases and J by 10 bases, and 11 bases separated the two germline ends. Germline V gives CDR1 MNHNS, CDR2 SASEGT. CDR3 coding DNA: TGTGCCAGCAACGGGGGGATGTCACCCCTCCACTTT. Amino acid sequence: CASNGGMSPLHF.

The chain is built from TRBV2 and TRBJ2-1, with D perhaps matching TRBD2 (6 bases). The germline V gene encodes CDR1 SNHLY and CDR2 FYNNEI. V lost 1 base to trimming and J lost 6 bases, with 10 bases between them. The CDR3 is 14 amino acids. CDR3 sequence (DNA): TGTGCCAGCAGTGAAGGAATTAGCGGCAATGAGCAGTTCTTC. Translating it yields CASSEGISGNEQFF.

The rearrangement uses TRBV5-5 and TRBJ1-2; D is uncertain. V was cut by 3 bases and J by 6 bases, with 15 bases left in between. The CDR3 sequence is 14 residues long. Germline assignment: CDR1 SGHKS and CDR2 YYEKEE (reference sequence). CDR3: CASSWTWRNDGYTF. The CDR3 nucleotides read TGTGCCAGCAGCTGGACTTGGAGGAATGATGGCTACACCTTC. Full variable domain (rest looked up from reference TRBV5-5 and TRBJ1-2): DAGVTQSPTHLIKTRGQQVTLRCSPISGHKSVSWYQQVLGQGPQFIFQYYEKEERGRGNFPDRFSARQFPNYSSELNVNALLLGDSALYLCASSWTWRNDGYTFGSGTRLTVV.

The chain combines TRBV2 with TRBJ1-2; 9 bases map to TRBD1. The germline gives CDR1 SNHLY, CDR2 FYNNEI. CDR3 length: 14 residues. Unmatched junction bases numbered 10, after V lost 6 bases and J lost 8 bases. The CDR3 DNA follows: TGTGCCAGCAGACGGGACAGGGAGTGGCAAGGCTACACCTTC. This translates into CASRRDREWQGYTF.

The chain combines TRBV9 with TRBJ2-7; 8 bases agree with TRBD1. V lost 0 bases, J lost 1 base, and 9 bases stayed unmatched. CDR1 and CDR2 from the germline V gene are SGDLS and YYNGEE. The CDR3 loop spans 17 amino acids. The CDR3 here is CASSVGSDRAFSYEQYF. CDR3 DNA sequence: TGTGCCAGCAGCGTAGGGTCGGACAGGGCTTTTTCCTACGAGCAGTACTTC.

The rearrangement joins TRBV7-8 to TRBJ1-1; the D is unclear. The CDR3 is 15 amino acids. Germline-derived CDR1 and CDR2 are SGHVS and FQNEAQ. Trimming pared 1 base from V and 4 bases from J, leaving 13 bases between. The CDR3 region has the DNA TGTGCCAGCAGCTTAGTAGCCACCTTGGGCACTGAAGCTTTCTTT. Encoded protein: CASSLVATLGTEAFF.

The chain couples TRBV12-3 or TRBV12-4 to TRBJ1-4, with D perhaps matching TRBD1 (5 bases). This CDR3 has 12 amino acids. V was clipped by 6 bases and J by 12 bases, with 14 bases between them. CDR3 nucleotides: TGTGCCAGCAGCCGGATCGGGGGGGAACTGTTTTTT. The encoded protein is CASSRIGGELFF.

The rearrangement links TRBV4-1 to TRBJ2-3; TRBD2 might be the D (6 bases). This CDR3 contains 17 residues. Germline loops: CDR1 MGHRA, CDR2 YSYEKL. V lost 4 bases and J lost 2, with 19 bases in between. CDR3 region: CASSLQGGTHPTDTQYF. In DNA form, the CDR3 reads TGCGCCAGCAGCCTCCAGGGCGGGACCCACCCCACAGATACGCAGTATTTT.

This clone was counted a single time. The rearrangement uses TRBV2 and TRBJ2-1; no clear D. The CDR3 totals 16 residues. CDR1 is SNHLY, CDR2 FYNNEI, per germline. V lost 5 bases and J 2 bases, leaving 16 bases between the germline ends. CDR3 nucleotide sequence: TGTGCCAGCAGTTACAGTTCGCCCTTTACCTACAATGAGCAGTTCTTC. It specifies CASSYSSPFTYNEQFF.

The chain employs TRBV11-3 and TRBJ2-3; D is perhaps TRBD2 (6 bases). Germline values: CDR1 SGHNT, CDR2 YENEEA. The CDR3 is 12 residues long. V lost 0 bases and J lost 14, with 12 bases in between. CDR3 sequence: CASSLDGGVGYF. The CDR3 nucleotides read TGTGCCAGCAGCTTAGACGGCGGGGTGGGGTATTTT.